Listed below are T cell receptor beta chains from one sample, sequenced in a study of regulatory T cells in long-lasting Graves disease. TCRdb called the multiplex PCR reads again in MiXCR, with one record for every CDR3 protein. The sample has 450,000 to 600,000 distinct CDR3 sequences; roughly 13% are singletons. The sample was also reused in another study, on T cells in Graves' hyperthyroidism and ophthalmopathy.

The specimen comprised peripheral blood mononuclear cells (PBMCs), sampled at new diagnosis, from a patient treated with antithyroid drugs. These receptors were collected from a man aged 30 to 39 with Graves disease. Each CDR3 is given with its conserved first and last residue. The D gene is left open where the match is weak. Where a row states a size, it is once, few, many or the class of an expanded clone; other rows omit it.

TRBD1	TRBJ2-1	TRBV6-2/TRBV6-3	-	CASSHDSRQGGNEQFF	TGTGCCAGCAGTCACGACTCGCGACAGGGGGGCAATGAGCAGTTCTTC
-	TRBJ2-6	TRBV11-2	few	CASSPHTPSPGANVLTF	TGTGCCAGCAGCCCCCACACCCCGTCCCCTGGGGCCAACGTCCTGACTTTC
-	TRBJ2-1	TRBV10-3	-	CAISRSDPYNEQFF	TGTGCCATCAGCCGTAGCGACCCCTACAATGAGCAGTTCTTC
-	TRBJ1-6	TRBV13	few	CASSFRRDNSPLHF	TGTGCCAGCAGCTTCAGACGGGATAATTCACCCCTCCACTTT
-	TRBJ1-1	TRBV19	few	CASTVVGGTEAFF	TGTGCCAGCACAGTTGTAGGGGGTACTGAAGCTTTCTTT
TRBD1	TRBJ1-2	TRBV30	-	CAGRRQGGNYGYTF	TGTGCCGGGCGCCGACAGGGGGGTAACTATGGCTACACCTTC
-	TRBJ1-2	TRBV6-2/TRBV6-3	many	CASSEARVYYGYTF	TGTGCCAGCAGTGAAGCACGCGTTTACTATGGCTACACCTTC
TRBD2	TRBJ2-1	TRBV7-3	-	CASSSLGTSGTFF	TGTGCCAGCAGCTCCCTGGGGACTAGCGGGACCTTCTTC
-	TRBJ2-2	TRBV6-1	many	CASSRDSGTANTGELFF	TGTGCCAGCAGTAGGGACTCGGGGACTGCGAACACCGGGGAGCTGTTTTTT
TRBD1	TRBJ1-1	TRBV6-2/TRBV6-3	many	CASSSRQGKMDTEAFF	TGTGCCAGCAGTTCTCGACAGGGGAAGATGGACACTGAAGCTTTCTTT
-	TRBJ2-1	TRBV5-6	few	CASSLIISYNEQFF	TGTGCCAGCAGCCTTATCATCTCCTACAATGAGCAGTTCTTC
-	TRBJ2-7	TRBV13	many	CASSLRGGQTYEQYF	TGTGCCAGCAGCTTAAGAGGGGGTCAGACCTACGAGCAGTACTTC
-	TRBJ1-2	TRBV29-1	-	CSAPLSYYGYTF	TGCAGCGCCCCTTTAAGCTACTATGGCTACACCTTC
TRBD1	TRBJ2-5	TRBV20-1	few	CSARDPGQQAEPQYF	TGCAGTGCTAGGGATCCGGGACAGCAAGCCGAGCCCCAGTACTTC
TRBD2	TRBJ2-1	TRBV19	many	CASSIAPGLAGGVSAYNEQFF	TGTGCCAGTAGTATAGCCCCGGGACTAGCGGGAGGAGTTTCGGCCTACAATGAGCAGTTCTTC
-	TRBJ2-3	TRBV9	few	CASSVGRADTQYF	TGTGCCAGCAGCGTAGGGAGGGCGGATACGCAGTATTTT
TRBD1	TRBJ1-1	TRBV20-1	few	CSARAHRGMNTEAFF	TGCAGTGCTAGAGCGCACAGGGGGATGAACACTGAAGCTTTCTTT
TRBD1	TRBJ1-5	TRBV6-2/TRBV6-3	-	CASSTGQGEQPQHF	TGTGCCAGCAGTACTGGACAGGGCGAACAGCCCCAGCATTTT
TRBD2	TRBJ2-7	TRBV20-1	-	CSASGTGTSDHEQYF	TGCAGTGCTAGTGGGACCGGGACTAGCGACCACGAGCAGTACTTC
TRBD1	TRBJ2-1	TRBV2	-	CASSEQGVFLGPNEQFF	TGTGCCAGCAGCGAACAGGGGGTGTTCCTCGGACCGAATGAGCAGTTCTTC
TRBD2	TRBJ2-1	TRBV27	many	CASSFPGLHEQFF	TGTGCCAGCAGTTTCCCGGGACTACATGAGCAGTTCTTC
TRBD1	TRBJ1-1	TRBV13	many	CASSFGQGAGTEAFF	TGTGCCAGCAGCTTCGGACAGGGGGCGGGCACTGAAGCTTTCTTT
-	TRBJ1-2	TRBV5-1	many	CASSLGQGTRDTF	TGCGCCAGCAGCTTGGGTCAGGGTACGAGGGACACCTTC
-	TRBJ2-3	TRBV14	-	CASSFRDWDTDTQYF	TGTGCCAGCAGCTTCCGGGACTGGGACACAGATACGCAGTATTTT
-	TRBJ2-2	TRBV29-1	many	CSVRYGTHRTGELFF	TGCAGCGTTCGCTATGGCACACACCGGACCGGGGAGCTGTTTTTT
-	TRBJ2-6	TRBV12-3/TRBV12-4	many	CASSPVGSGANVLTF	TGTGCCAGCAGCCCAGTCGGTAGTGGGGCCAACGTCCTGACTTTC
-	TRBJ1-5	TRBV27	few	CASSPAGYQPQHF	TGTGCCAGCAGCCCCGCCGGTTATCAGCCCCAGCATTTT
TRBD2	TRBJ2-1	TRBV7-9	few	CASSLARRSGNLEKDNEQFF	TGTGCCAGCAGCTTAGCACGTAGGAGCGGGAACCTTGAAAAGGACAATGAGCAGTTCTTC
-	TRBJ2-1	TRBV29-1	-	CSVELPNEQFF	TGCAGCGTTGAACTCCCGAACGAGCAGTTCTTC
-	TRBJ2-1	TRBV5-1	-	CASSLVQQGAGGDPYNEQFF	TGCGCCAGCAGCTTGGTTCAACAGGGGGCGGGGGGGGACCCCTACAATGAGCAGTTCTTC
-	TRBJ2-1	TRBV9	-	CASSVEGNNNEQFF	TGTGCCAGCAGCGTAGAGGGAAACAACAATGAGCAGTTCTTC
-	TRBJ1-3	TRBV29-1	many	CSVLFREDSGNTIYF	TGCAGCGTTTTGTTTCGGGAAGACTCTGGAAACACCATATATTTT
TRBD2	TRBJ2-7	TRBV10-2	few	CASSDSRASGRVYSYEQYF	TGCGCCAGCAGTGACTCCCGGGCTAGCGGGAGGGTTTACTCCTACGAGCAGTACTTC
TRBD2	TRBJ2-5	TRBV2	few	CASSTSGYGMGEQETQYF	TGTGCCAGCAGTACTAGCGGGTATGGCATGGGGGAGCAAGAGACCCAGTACTTC
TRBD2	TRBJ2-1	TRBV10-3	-	CAISELLAGGNEQFF	TGTGCCATCAGTGAACTACTAGCGGGAGGCAATGAGCAGTTCTTC
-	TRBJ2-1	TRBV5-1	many	CASSLNGDEQFF	TGCGCCAGCAGCTTGAACGGGGATGAGCAGTTCTTC
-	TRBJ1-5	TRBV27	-	CASSLFPGGGNQPQHF	TGTGCCAGCAGTTTATTCCCCGGTGGTGGCAATCAGCCCCAGCATTTT
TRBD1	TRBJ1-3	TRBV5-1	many	CASSVDRGPGNTIYF	TGCGCCAGCAGCGTGGACAGGGGGCCTGGAAACACCATATATTTT
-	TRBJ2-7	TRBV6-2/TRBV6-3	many	CASREDLPPYEQYF	TGTGCCAGCAGAGAGGACTTACCACCCTACGAGCAGTACTTC
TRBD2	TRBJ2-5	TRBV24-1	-	CATSDSGLSRETQYF	TGTGCCACCAGTGATTCGGGACTATCTAGAGAGACCCAGTACTTC
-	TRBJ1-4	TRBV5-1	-	CASSLESPTPGGKLFF	TGCGCCAGCAGCTTGGAATCCCCCACCCCCGGTGGAAAACTGTTTTTT
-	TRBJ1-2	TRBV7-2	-	CASSLGGRGKGYTF	TGTGCCAGCAGCTTAGGTGGAAGGGGTAAGGGCTACACCTTC
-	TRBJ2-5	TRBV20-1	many	CSASGGRGETQYF	TGCAGTGCTAGCGGAGGGAGAGGAGAGACCCAGTACTTC
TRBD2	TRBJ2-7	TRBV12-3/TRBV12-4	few	CASSTTSGRVHEQYF	TGTGCCAGCAGCACGACTAGCGGGAGAGTCCACGAGCAGTACTTC
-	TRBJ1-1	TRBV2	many	CASSDRHQNTEAFF	TGTGCCAGCAGTGACAGGCACCAGAACACTGAAGCTTTCTTT
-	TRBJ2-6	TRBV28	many	CASSFYGAGANVLTF	TGTGCCAGCAGCTTTTACGGGGCTGGGGCCAACGTCCTGACTTTC
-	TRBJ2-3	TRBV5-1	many	CASSLGAQRADTQYF	TGCGCCAGCAGCTTGGGGGCACAGCGGGCAGATACGCAGTATTTT
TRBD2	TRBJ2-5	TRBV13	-	CASARPSGSKTQYF	TGTGCCAGCGCCAGACCTAGCGGGAGCAAGACCCAGTACTTC
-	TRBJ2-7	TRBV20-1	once	CSADRDRYEQYF	TGCAGTGCCGATCGAGACCGCTACGAGCAGTACTTC
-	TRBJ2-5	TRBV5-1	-	CASSLGGDETQYF	TGCGCCAGCAGCTTGGGAGGGGATGAGACCCAGTACTTC
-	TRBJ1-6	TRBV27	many	CASSLSAPGLYNSPLHF	TGTGCCAGCAGTTTATCGGCGCCGGGACTTTATAATTCACCCCTCCACTTT
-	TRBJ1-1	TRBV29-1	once	CSVSGGGTEAFF	TGCAGCGTTTCCGGGGGGGGGACTGAAGCTTTCTTT